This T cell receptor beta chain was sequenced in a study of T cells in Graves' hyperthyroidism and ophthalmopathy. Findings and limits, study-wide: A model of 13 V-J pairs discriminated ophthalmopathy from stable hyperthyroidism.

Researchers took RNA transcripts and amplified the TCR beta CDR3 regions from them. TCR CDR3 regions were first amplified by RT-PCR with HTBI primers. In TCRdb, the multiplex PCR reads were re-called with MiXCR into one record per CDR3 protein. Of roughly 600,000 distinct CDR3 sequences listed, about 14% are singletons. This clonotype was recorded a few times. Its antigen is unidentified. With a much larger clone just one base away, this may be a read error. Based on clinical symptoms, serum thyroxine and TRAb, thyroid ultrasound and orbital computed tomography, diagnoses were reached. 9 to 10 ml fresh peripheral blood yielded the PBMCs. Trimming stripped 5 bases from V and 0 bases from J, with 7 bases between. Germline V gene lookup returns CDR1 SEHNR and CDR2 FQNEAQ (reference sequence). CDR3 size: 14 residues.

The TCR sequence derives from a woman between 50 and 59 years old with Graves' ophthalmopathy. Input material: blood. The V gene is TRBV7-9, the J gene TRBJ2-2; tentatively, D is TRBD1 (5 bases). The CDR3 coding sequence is TGTGCCAGCAGCGCAGGGTCGAACACCGGGGAGCTGTTTTTT. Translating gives CASSAGSNTGELFF.